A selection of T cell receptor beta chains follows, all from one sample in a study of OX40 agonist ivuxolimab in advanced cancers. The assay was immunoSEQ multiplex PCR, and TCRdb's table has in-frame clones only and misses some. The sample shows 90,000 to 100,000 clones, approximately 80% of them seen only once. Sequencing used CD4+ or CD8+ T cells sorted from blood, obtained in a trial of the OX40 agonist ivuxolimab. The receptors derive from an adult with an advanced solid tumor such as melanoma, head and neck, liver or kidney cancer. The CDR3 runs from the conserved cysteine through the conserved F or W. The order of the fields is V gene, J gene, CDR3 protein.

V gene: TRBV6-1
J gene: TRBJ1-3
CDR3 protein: CASSEQVVGRISGNTIYF

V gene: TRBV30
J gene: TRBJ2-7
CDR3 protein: CAWRGQHYEQYF

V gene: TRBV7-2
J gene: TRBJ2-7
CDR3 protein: CASSLASDGSYEQYF

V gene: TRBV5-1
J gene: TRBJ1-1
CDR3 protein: CASTSEEGYMNTEAFF

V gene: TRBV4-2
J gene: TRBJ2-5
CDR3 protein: CASSPAFGLARQETQYF

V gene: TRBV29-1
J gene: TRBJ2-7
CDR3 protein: CSVPGASSYEQYF

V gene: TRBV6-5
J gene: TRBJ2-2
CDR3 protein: CASTPGGRTGELFF

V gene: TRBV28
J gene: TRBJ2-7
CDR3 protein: CASTRGLYEQYF

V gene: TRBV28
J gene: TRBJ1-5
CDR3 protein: CASTILRQGNQPQHF

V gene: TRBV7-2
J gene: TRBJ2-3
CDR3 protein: CASSRTGGMVGTDTQYF

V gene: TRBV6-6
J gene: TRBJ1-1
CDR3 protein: CASSYSDTEAFF

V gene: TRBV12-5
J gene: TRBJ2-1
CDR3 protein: CASGLVDRGRRNEQFF

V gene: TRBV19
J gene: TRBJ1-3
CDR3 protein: CASSIAERGNTIYF

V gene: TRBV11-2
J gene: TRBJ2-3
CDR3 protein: CASSGGLADTQYF

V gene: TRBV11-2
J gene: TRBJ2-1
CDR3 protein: CASSRLDRGGSYNEQFF

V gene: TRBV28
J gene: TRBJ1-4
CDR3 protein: CASSSRVEGTVVRGKLFF

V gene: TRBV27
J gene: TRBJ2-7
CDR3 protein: CASSVDRQYEQYF

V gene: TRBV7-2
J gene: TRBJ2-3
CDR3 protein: CASSLTPDTQYF

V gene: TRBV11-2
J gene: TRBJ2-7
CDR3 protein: CASTPTSGSSYEQYF

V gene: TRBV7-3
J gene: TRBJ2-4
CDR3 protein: CASSSQAGGGGKNIQYF

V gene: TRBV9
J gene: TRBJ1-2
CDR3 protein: CASSGGGGTAYGYTF

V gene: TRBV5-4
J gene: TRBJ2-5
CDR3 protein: CASSIFRGGQETQYF

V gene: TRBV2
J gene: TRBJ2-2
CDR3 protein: CASGLGGNTGELFF

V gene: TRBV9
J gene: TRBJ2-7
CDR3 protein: CASSDGTLYEQYF

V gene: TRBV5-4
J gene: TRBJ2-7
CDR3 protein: CASSVLRDRSHEQYF

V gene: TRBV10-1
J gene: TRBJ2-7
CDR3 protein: CASSENWGPGEQYF

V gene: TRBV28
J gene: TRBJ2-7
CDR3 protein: CASSPRVRIRQF

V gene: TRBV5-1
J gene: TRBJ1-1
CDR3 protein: CASSFGQGVVTEAFF

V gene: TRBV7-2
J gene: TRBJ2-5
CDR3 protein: CASSAVRQETQYF

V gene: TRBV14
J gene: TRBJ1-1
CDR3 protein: CASSHISRENTEAFF

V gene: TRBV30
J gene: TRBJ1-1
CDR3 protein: CAVQGASWTEAFF

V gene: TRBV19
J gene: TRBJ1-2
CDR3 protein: CASSILITGTSIQSNYGYTF

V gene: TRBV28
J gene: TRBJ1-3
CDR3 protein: CASSLSGPQAGYANTIYF

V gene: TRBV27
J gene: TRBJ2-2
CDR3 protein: CASSLLAPAGELFF

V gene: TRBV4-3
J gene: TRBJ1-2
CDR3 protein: CASSQGTYYGYTF

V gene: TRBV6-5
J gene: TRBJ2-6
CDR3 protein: CASSWDPGANVLTF

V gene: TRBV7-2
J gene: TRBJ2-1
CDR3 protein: CASSLVDIYNEQFF

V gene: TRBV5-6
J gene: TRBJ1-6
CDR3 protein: CASSAQGIGFRSPLHF

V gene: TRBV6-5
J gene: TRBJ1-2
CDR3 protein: CASSYSGRGSNYGYTF

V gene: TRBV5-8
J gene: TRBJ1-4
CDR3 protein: CASSLRMGGLREKLFF

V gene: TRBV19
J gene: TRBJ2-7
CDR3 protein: CASSRLAGGDEQYF

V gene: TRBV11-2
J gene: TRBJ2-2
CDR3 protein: CASSGDSFTGELFF

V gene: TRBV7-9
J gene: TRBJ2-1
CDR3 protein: CASSSRDRAYNEQFF

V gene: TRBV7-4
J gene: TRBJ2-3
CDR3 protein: CASSSSGGRQSTSTDTQYF

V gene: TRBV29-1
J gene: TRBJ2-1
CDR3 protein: CSILLGVNEQFF

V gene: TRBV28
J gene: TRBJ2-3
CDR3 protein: CASRSGSSTDTQYF

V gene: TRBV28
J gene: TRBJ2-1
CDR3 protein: CASNDGGRKYNEQFF

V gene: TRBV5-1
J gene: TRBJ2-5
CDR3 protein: CASSLRQETQYF

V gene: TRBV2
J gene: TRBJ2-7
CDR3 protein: CASSERGYEQYF

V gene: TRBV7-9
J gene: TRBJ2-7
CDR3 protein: CASSRDRDPYEQYF

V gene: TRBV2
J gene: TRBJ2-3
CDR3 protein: CASSVGTSGNTDTQYF

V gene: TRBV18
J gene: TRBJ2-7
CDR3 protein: CASSPPGTSGAGEQYF

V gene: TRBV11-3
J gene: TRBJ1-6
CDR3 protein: CARRGGSSYNSPLHF

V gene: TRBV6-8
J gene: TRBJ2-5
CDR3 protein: CASSQPRLAGEQETQYF

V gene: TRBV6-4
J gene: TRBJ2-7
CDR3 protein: CASSDYEGGRGSEQYF

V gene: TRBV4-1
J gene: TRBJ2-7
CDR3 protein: CASSGQSLPSYEQYF

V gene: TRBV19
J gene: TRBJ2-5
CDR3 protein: CASSRIAGPQETQYF

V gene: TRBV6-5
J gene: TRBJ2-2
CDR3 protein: CASSYSTVLNTGELFF

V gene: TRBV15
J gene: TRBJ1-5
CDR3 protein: CATSDPGTVIHQPQHF